This TCR beta chain was retrieved from a study of T cell responses to AZD1222 COVID-19 vaccine. Using immunoSEQ multiplex PCR, the repertoire was profiled, and TCRdb retains in-frame clones only, with some absent. The top ten hold around 1.7% of the sample, which has around 220,000 clones, around 94% seen once. The CDR3 sequence is 14 residues long. The germline V gene encodes CDR1 LNHDA and CDR2 SQIVND (reference sequence). The ends were cut back, 1 base at V and 6 bases at J, with 9 bases in the middle. This receptor was taken from an adult who received the MenACWY meningococcal vaccine as a control. The specimen was peripheral blood, collected 28 days after the second dose of the MenACWY control vaccine. The genes are TRBV19 and TRBJ2-2, with a tentative D call TRBD2 (5 bases). The chain's CDR3 is CASSIAFGAGELFF. The CDR3 DNA sequence: TGTGCCAGTAGTATAGCGTTCGGGGCCGGGGAGCTGTTTTTT.